This entry describes one T cell receptor beta chain. Its specificity is unknown. The data derive from a study of CD8 T cells in ankylosing spondylitis. Overall study results and limits: Ankylosing spondylitis blood seemed to carry a telltale TCR beta motif made of under ten highly homologous variants. Reported data indicate significant enrichment of disease-linked clones within matched ankylosing spondylitis synovial fluid.

With molecular barcodes, quantitative 5'-RACE was used to make the TCR beta libraries. MiXCR was run by TCRdb on the 5' RACE reads, yielding one entry per CDR3 protein. Of a few hundred thousand distinct CDR3 sequences in the sample, about 20% are singletons; the top ten hold about 16%. The CDR3 spans 14 residues. Trimming removed 4 bases at V and 2 bases at J, with 11 bases between. Germline V gene lookup returns CDR1 ENHRY and CDR2 SYGVKD. The sample was blood, either unsorted or a sorted T cell fraction (not recorded which). The clonotype was recovered from a male donor with ankylosing spondylitis. The chain joins TRBV10-3 to TRBJ2-5; weak D call: TRBD2 (5 bases). The CDR3 DNA sequence: TGTGCCATCAGTGCGAGGGCACAACAAGAGACCCAGTACTTC. Residues: CAISARAQQETQYF.